This T cell receptor (beta chain) was observed in a study of T-cell memory formation after mild COVID-19. Study background: TCR clusters largely stayed donor specific.

This clonotype was seen many times. Antigen: not known. Findings and limits, study-wide: Later expanders leaned CD4+, whereas day 15 to 85 contracting clones were balanced CD4/CD8.

MiXCR was run by TCRdb on the 5' RACE reads, yielding one entry per CDR3 protein. The sample lists about half a million distinct CDR3 sequences; 15% to 20% were seen once. This CDR3 contains 14 residues. Germline CDR1 SGHTA, CDR2 FQGTGA. Unmatched junction bases numbered 2, after V lost 5 bases and J lost 0 bases. Material: PBMCs or a T cell subset sorted from them (not recorded which). The rearrangement joins TRBV7-3 to TRBJ2-7; 9 nucleotides align to TRBD1. The TCR comes from an adult woman who had mild COVID-19 (a few samples of this study predate the infection). Cell type and time point are not known. CDR3 residues: CASSRQGGSYEQYF. Here the CDR3 DNA reads TGTGCCAGCAGCCGACAGGGGGGCTCCTACGAGCAGTACTTC.